These 29 T cell receptor beta chains originate from one sample sequenced in a study of human T cells and chemical hapten exposure. The time point denotes: pre-sensitization, week 0. Treatment: therapeutic diphenylcyclopropenone sensitization with weekly scalp DPC. TCRdb reprocessed the RACE reads with MiXCR, giving one entry per CDR3 protein. The sample yields fewer than 200,000 distinct CDR3 sequences, around 30% seen once. The input for sequencing was whole blood, taken in connection with sensitization to the hapten diphenylcyclopropenone (DPC). These receptors all come from a woman in her twenties or thirties with alopecia areata. Some clones in this sample may be carry-over from other donors' samples.

In its sample, this clonotype was seen a few times. V gene TRBV28 combines with J gene TRBJ2-2, with D hard to call. The CDR3 spans 14 residues. Germline V lookup: CDR1 MDHEN, CDR2 SYDVKM. V lost 7 bases and J lost 6, with 15 bases in between. CDR3 in amino acids: CASTANVGPGELFF. The CDR3 nucleotides are TGTGCCAGCACCGCGAACGTGGGCCCCGGGGAGCTGTTTTTT.

This clonotype was detected only a few times. The V and J genes are TRBV28 and TRBJ1-3; no clear D. The germline CDR1 and CDR2 sequences are MDHEN and SYDVKM. CDR3 length: 13 residues. V gave up 11 bases and J gave up 5 bases, with 16 bases separating them. The CDR3 here is CASGWRERNTIYF. The CDR3 nucleotides read TGTGCCTCCGGGTGGAGGGAGCGAAACACCATATATTTT. The whole variable domain, remainder taken from reference TRBV28 and TRBJ1-3, is DVKVTQSSRYLVKRTGEKVFLECVQDMDHENMFWYRQDPGLGLRLIYFSYDVKMKEKGDIPEGYSVSREKKERFSLILESASTNQTSMYLCASGWRERNTIYFGEGSWLTVV.

This chain uses TRBV7-9 with TRBJ2-5; D not certain. Germline V gives CDR1 SEHNR, CDR2 FQNEAQ (reference sequence). V dropped 5 bases and J dropped 5 bases, with 9 bases sitting between them. This CDR3 comprises 12 residues. Here the CDR3 reads CASSPLGETQYF. CDR3 sequence (DNA): TGTGCCAGCAGCCCCCTGGGGGAGACCCAGTACTTC.

This clonotype was counted only a few times. This chain uses TRBV6-1 with TRBJ2-4; the match to TRBD1 covers 9 bases. The CDR3 contains 13 residues. Trimming cost V 7 bases and J 9 bases; bases outside gene matches: 7. The germline V gene has CDR1 MNHNS and CDR2 SASEGT. The CDR3 DNA sequence: TGTGCCAGCACCACACAGGGGGCTGGCATTCAGTACTTC. As protein: CASTTQGAGIQYF.

The chain links TRBV7-2 to TRBJ1-4; D call uncertain. The CDR3 covers 12 residues. Trimming left V 3 bases short and J 8 bases short, with 7 bases between. Germline V gene sequence: CDR1 SGHTA, CDR2 FQGNSA. For the CDR3, the DNA is TGTGCCAGCAGCTTGTTTGGCGAAAAACTGTTTTTT. The encoded protein is CASSLFGEKLFF.

This clonotype was seen a handful of times. The CDR3 spells CASTRELGLYGYTF. The CDR3 DNA reads TGTGCCAGCACGCGAGAGTTGGGGCTTTATGGCTACACCTTC. The chain employs TRBV28 and TRBJ1-2; D perhaps matches TRBD1 (5 bases). Trimming removed 7 bases from V and 5 bases from J, with 17 bases in between. This CDR3 has 14 residues. Looked up from germline, CDR1 is MDHEN and CDR2 is SYDVKM.

Turning to this clonotype: An end of the junction does not agree with germline; a read error may underlie this. This chain uses TRBV20-1 with TRBJ1-2; TRBD1 aligns across 7 bases. The germline gives CDR1 DFQATT, CDR2 SNEGSKA (reference sequence). The CDR3 length is 15 residues. The CDR3 spells CSARDPGQNPYAYTF. DNA for the CDR3: TGCAGTGCTAGAGATCCGGGACAGAATCCTTATGCCTACACCTTC.

The chain employs TRBV28 and TRBJ2-2; D possibly corresponds to TRBD1 (6 bases). Germline V CDR1 and CDR2: MDHEN, SYDVKM. Trimming pared 7 bases from V and 6 bases from J, leaving 18 bases between. CDR3 length: 15 residues. CDR3 bases: TGTGCCAGCAAGGGAAGCAGGGGTCGTGCCGGGGAGCTGTTTTTT. Translating gives CASKGSRGRAGELFF.

In DNA, the CDR3 is TGCGCCAGCAATACTGGGGGAACAGGGGGCACTGAAGCTTTCTTT. Amino acids: CASNTGGTGGTEAFF. The chain uses TRBV5-1 and TRBJ1-1; 8 bases are a match to TRBD1. Trimming took 6 bases from V and 4 from J; bases not matched to a gene: 11. The V gene's germline CDR1 is SGHRS and CDR2 YFSETQ. There are 15 residues in the CDR3.

The rearrangement links TRBV28 to TRBJ1-2; a possible D gene is TRBD1 (6 bases). Germline CDR1 and CDR2: MDHEN and SYDVKM. The CDR3 covers 13 residues. V gave up 3 bases and J gave up 4 bases, with 9 bases separating them. In DNA, the CDR3 is TGTGCCAGCAGTTTTCGGGGGGCCTATGGCTACACCTTC. Its translation is CASSFRGAYGYTF.

This clonotype was picked up a small number of times. The chain combines TRBV20-1 with TRBJ1-6; possible D gene TRBD1, 5 bases. V lost 1 base and J 15 bases, leaving 19 bases between the germline ends. The CDR3 is 14 residues long. CDR1 DFQATT and CDR2 SNEGSKA come from the germline V gene (reference sequence). CDR3: CSARAGTGGFVLHF. The CDR3 DNA reads TGCAGTGCTAGAGCCGGGACGGGGGGGTTCGTCCTCCACTTT.

This clonotype was seen only once. The chain recombines TRBV5-1 with TRBJ2-7; D is unclear. Trimming took off 2 bases at V and 7 bases at J, with 16 bases between the two ends. Germline-derived CDR1 and CDR2 are SGHRS and YFSETQ. The CDR3 covers 14 residues. The CDR3 nucleotides are TGCGCCAGCAGCTTTCAAGACACTCTGGGGGAGCAGTACTTC. This translates into CASSFQDTLGEQYF.

CDR3 DNA sequence: TGTGCCAGCAGTTTAACCCCGGGGACGCGGGAGAAGAACGAGCAGTACTTC. It specifies CASSLTPGTREKNEQYF. The gene calls are TRBV28 and TRBJ2-7, with TRBD2 matching 7 bases. CDR1 is MDHEN and CDR2 is SYDVKM in the germline V gene. The CDR3 extends over 17 amino acids. Trimming took 2 bases from V and 5 from J; bases not matched to a gene: 15.

The chain links TRBV18 to TRBJ1-5; D remains unclear. Germline assignment: CDR1 KGHSH and CDR2 LQKENI. V lost 3 bases to trimming and J lost 5 bases, with 8 bases between them. The CDR3 loop spans 13 amino acids. For the CDR3, the DNA is TGTGCCAGCTCACCGGGCAGCGATCAGCCCCAGCATTTT. Protein product: CASSPGSDQPQHF.

This clonotype was seen more than once but under ten times. The chain combines TRBV20-1 with TRBJ1-6; D ambiguous. CDR1 DFQATT and CDR2 SNEGSKA come from the germline V gene (reference sequence). There are 12 residues in the CDR3. Trimming shortened V by 1 base and J by 7 bases, and 5 bases separated the two germline ends. This CDR3 reads CSARGPNSPLHF. CDR3 bases: TGCAGTGCTAGAGGGCCAAATTCACCCCTCCACTTT.

This chain connects TRBV5-1 to TRBJ2-5, with TRBD2 matching over 11 bases. Germline trimming cut 0 bases from V and 0 bases from J; bases unmatched to any gene: 4. Germline CDR1 reads SGHRS; CDR2 reads YFSETQ. This CDR3 is built from 17 residues. The CDR3 DNA reads TGCGCCAGCAGCTTGGGGACTAGCGGGCTTTACCAAGAGACCCAGTACTTC. It specifies CASSLGTSGLYQETQYF.

The CDR3 spells CASRASLTEETQYF. The CDR3 bases are TGTGCCAGCAGAGCTTCCCTGACAGAAGAGACCCAGTACTTC. The chain joins TRBV6-1 to TRBJ2-5; maybe TRBD1 (5 bases). Germline lookup yields CDR1 MNHNS and CDR2 SASEGT. Trimming left V 6 bases short and J 3 bases short, with 14 bases between. This CDR3 has 14 amino acids.

This chain joins TRBV6-5 and TRBJ2-1, with a possible D match to TRBD2 (6 bases). CDR1 and CDR2 from the germline V gene are MNHEY and SVGAGI. V lost 0 bases, J lost 0 bases, and 9 bases lay in between. This CDR3 region has 16 residues. CDR3 sequence reads: CASSYSTRSSYNEQFF. CDR3 sequence (DNA): TGTGCCAGCAGTTACTCGACTAGGAGCTCCTACAATGAGCAGTTCTTC.

The gene calls are TRBV6-5 and TRBJ2-1, with D perhaps assigned TRBD1 or TRBD2 (5 bases each). The CDR3 loop spans 15 amino acids. Trimming stripped 2 bases from V and 10 bases from J, with 18 bases between. Germline assignment: CDR1 MNHEY and CDR2 SVGAGI. CDR3 nucleotides: TGTGCCAGCAGTTACCTGAGGGGCCAGTCCCTAGAGCAGTTCTTC. Amino acids: CASSYLRGQSLEQFF.

This clonotype has a handful of counts. The genes are TRBV6-6 and TRBJ2-3; 7 bases agree with TRBD1. Germline CDR1 and CDR2: MNHNY and SVGAGI (reference sequence). V shed 1 base and J 4 bases; nucleotides not matched to a gene: 8. The length of the CDR3 is 16 residues. Here the CDR3 DNA reads TGTGCCAGCAGTTACTTGACAGGGAGCGGAGCAGATACGCAGTATTTT. Translated: CASSYLTGSGADTQYF.

Only a few counts were recorded for this clonotype. This chain uses TRBV11-2 with TRBJ1-1, with 9 bases lining up with TRBD1. In germline, CDR1 is SGHAT, CDR2 FQNNGV. Trimming cost V 5 bases and J 4 bases; bases outside gene matches: 8. The CDR3 consists of 15 residues. CDR3 in DNA: TGTGCCAGCAGCCCACGGACAGGGGATAGCACTGAAGCTTTCTTT. The encoded protein is CASSPRTGDSTEAFF.

The V call is TRBV6-5, the J call TRBJ2-1, with 10 positions matching TRBD2. V was pared by 4 bases and J by 4 bases, with 7 bases of the junction left unmatched. This CDR3 is built from 16 residues. Germline loops: CDR1 MNHEY, CDR2 SVGAGI. CDR3 amino acids: CASSWLAGGIYNEQFF. CDR3 nucleotides: TGTGCCAGCAGTTGGTTAGCGGGGGGAATTTACAATGAGCAGTTCTTC.

The genes are TRBV9 and TRBJ2-2; 8 bases are shared with TRBD2. Per the germline V gene, CDR1 is SGDLS and CDR2 is YYNGEE. The CDR3 has 17 amino acids. V lost 4 bases, J lost 2 bases, and 10 bases stayed unmatched. CDR3 sequence: CASSSSPGLVNTGELFF. CDR3 DNA sequence: TGTGCCAGCAGCTCAAGCCCGGGACTAGTCAACACCGGGGAGCTGTTTTTT.

The chain employs TRBV28 and TRBJ2-3; the match to TRBD2 covers 11 bases. The CDR3 is made up of 15 amino acids. The J segment lost 5 bases and the V segment lost 3 bases, leaving 4 bases of the junction unmatched. CDR1 and CDR2 (germline): MDHEN, SYDVKM. CDR3 sequence reads: CASSLLAGGGDTQYF. The CDR3 coding sequence is TGTGCCAGCAGTTTGCTAGCGGGGGGTGGAGATACGCAGTATTTT.

This clonotype was picked up a small number of times. CDR3 amino acids: CASSPTGFDNQPQHF. The CDR3 coding sequence is TGTGCCAGCAGCCCGACAGGGTTCGACAATCAGCCCCAGCATTTT. The chain carries TRBV9 and TRBJ1-5; 7 positions match TRBD1. The CDR3 totals 15 residues. Losses at the gene ends were 4 bases for V and 3 bases for J; bases not matched to a gene: 7. Germline CDR1 reads SGDLS; CDR2 reads YYNGEE.

The chain has TRBV14 and TRBJ2-1; D possibly corresponds to TRBD1 (6 bases). V lost 4 bases to trimming and J lost 6 bases, with 13 bases between them. This CDR3 has 14 amino acids. Germline CDR1 SGHDN, CDR2 FVKESK. The CDR3 is CASSPRDTFNEQFF. CDR3 DNA sequence: TGTGCCAGCAGCCCCAGGGACACATTCAATGAGCAGTTCTTC.

The gene calls are TRBV29-1 and TRBJ2-3, with D uncertain. The V end was cut by 2 bases, the J end by 2 bases, with 11 bases between. Germline V gene data show CDR1 as SQVTM and CDR2 as ANQGSEA. There are 14 residues in the CDR3. CDR3 sequence: CSVENVFNTDTQYF. For the CDR3, the DNA is TGCAGCGTTGAAAACGTGTTCAACACAGATACGCAGTATTTT.

This rearrangement joins TRBV7-2 to TRBJ1-6; unclear D gene. V was pared by 4 bases and J by 7 bases, with 11 bases between. The CDR3 is 14 amino acids. Germline CDR1 is SGHTA and CDR2 is FQGNSA. In DNA, the CDR3 is TGTGCCAGCAGCTCCCCGGGAGCCAATTCACCCCTCCACTTT. The encoded protein is CASSSPGANSPLHF.

V usage is TRBV4-2 and J usage is TRBJ1-1; D is ambiguous. The CDR3 is 15 residues long. The germline V gene encodes CDR1 LGHNA and CDR2 YNFKEQ. Trimming took 0 bases from V and 1 from J, leaving 9 bases between them. CDR3 in amino acids: CASSQDLDGNTEAFF. The CDR3 nucleotides read TGTGCCAGCAGCCAAGATCTTGACGGGAACACTGAAGCTTTCTTT.